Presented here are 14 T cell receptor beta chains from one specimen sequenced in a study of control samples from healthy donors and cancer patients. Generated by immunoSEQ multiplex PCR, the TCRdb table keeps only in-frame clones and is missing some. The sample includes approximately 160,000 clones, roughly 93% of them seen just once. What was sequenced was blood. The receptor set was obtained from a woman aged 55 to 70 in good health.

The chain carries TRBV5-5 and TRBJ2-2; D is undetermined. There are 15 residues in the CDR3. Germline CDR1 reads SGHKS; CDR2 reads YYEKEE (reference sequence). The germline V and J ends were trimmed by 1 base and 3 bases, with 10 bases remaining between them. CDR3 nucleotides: TGTGCCAGCAGCTTGTTGGGGTTCTACACCGGGGAGCTGTTTTTT. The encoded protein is CASSLLGFYTGELFF. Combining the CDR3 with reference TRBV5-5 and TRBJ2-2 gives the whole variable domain DAGVTQSPTHLIKTRGQQVTLRCSPISGHKSVSWYQQVLGQGPQFIFQYYEKEERGRGNFPDRFSARQFPNYSSELNVNALLLGDSALYLCASSLLGFYTGELFFGEGSRLTVL.

This CDR3 is CASSPSRYNSPLHF. In nucleotides, the CDR3 is TGCGCCAGCAGCCCCTCGAGGTATAATTCACCCCTCCACTTT. The V gene is TRBV4-3, the J gene TRBJ1-6; no clear D gene. V was pared by 4 bases and J by 4 bases, with 8 bases between. The CDR3 covers 14 residues. Germline V gene sequence: CDR1 LGHNA, CDR2 YSLEER.

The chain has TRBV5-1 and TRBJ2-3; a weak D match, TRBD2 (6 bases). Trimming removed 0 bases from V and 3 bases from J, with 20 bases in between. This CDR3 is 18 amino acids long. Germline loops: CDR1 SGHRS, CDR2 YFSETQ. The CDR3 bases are TGCGCCAGCAGCTTGGGCCGCGCTGCGGGGCTTGGGACAGATACGCAGTATTTT. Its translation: CASSLGRAAGLGTDTQYF.

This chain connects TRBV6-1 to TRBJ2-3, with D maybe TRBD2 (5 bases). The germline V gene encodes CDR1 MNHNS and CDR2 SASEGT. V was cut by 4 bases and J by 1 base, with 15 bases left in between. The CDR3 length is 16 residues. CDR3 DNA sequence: TGTGCCAGCAGTGTGGGTATTCGGCGGGGCACAGATACGCAGTATTTT. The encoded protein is CASSVGIRRGTDTQYF.

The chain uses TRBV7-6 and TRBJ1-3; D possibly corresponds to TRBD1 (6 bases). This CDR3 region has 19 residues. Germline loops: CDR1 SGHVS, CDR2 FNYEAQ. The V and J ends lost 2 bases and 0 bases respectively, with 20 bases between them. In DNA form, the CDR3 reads TGTGCCAGCAGCTTACTTACCGACTTCGGGGGGCTCTCTGGAAACACCATATATTTT. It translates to CASSLLTDFGGLSGNTIYF.

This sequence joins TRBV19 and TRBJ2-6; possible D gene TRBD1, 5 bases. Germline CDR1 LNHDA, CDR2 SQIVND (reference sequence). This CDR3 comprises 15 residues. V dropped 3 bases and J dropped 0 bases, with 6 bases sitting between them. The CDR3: CASSIRVSGANVLTF. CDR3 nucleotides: TGTGCCAGTAGTATCAGGGTCTCTGGGGCCAACGTCCTGACTTTC.

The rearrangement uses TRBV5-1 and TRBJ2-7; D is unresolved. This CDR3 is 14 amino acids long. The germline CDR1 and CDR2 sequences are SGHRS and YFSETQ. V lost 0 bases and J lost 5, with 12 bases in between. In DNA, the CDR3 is TGCGCCAGCAGCTTGGCCTTGGGCCCCCACGAGCAGTACTTC. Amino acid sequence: CASSLALGPHEQYF. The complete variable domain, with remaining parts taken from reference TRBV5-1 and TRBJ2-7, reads KAGVTQTPRYLIKTRGQQVTLSCSPISGHRSVSWYQQTPGQGLQFLFEYFSETQRNKGNFPGRFSGRQFSNSRSEMNVSTLELGDSALYLCASSLALGPHEQYFGPGTRLTVT.

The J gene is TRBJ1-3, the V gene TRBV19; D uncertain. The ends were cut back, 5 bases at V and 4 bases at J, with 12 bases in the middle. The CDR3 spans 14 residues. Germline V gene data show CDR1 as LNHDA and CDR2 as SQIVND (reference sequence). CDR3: CASSVSLIGNTIYF. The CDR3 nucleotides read TGTGCCAGTAGTGTTTCCCTAATCGGAAACACCATATATTTT.

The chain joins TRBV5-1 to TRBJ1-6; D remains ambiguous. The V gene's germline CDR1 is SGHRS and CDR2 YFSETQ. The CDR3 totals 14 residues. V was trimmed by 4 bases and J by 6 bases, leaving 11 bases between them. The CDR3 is CASSLLGGNSPLHF. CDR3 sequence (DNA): TGCGCCAGCAGCCTACTAGGTGGTAATTCACCCCTCCACTTT.

For the CDR3, the DNA is TGTGCCAGCAGCCTTCCCGGGACAGGGGACACTCGCAATCAGCCCCAGCATTTT. As protein: CASSLPGTGDTRNQPQHF. V and J are TRBV3-1 (or the pseudogene TRBV3-2) and TRBJ1-5, with TRBD1 matching over 10 bases. Germline V gene lookup returns CDR1 LGHDT and CDR2 YNNKEL (reference sequence). J gave up 2 bases and V 4 bases, and 11 bases lay outside the gene matches. The CDR3 sequence is 18 residues long.

The CDR3: CATQAQGNTGELFF. The CDR3 coding sequence is TGTGCCACCCAAGCACAGGGGAACACCGGGGAGCTGTTTTTT. The J gene is TRBJ2-2, the V gene TRBV24-1; D may be TRBD1 (6 bases). Per the germline V gene, CDR1 is KGHDR and CDR2 is SFDVKD. CDR3 length equals 14 residues. V was clipped by 9 bases and J by 1 base, with 11 bases between them.

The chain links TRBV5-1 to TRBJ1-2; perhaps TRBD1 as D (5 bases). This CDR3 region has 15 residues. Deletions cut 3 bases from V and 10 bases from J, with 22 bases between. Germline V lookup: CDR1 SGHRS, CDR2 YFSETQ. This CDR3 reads CASSSLTERRGIYTF. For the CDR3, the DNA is TGCGCCAGCAGCTCCTTGACAGAGAGACGGGGGATCTACACCTTC.

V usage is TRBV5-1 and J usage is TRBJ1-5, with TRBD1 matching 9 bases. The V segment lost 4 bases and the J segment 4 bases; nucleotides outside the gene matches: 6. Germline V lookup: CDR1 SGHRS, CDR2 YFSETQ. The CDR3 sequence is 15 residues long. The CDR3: CASSPGQGGNQPQHF. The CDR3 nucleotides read TGCGCCAGCAGCCCGGGACAGGGAGGAAATCAGCCCCAGCATTTT.

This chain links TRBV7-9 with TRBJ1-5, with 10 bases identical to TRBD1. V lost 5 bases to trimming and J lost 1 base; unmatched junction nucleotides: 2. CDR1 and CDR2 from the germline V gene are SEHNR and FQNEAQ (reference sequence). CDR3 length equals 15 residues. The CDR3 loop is CASSPDRGSNQPQHF. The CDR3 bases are TGTGCCAGCAGCCCGGACAGGGGGAGCAATCAGCCCCAGCATTTT. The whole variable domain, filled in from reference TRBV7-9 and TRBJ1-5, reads DTGVSQNPRHKITKRGQNVTFRCDPISEHNRLYWYRQTLGQGPEFLTYFQNEAQLEKSRLLSDRFSAERPKGSFSTLEIQRTEQGDSAMYLCASSPDRGSNQPQHFGDGTRLSIL.